Here is one T cell receptor beta chain with its context. The sample is drawn from a study of blood T cell repertoires in COVID-19. Looking at the study overall: COVID-19 samples collected from the United States, Italy and Spain covered acute and convalescent phases. PBMCs, B-cell-depleted T cells, or T cells were the source of the cDNA or gDNA that made up the material.

Authors' processing steps: Amplification of reference gene primers provided the estimated nucleated cell counts. The repertoire was sequenced with immunoSEQ multiplex PCR; TCRdb's copy has only in-frame clones and lacks some. The DNA was the basis for D and trimming; V, J and clone size are from that table. The data hold 50,000 or so clones, with around 79% observed a single time. There are 14 residues in the CDR3. V dropped 7 bases and J dropped 7; count of bases not matched to a gene: 10. From germline, CDR1 is SGHNT and CDR2 YENEEA. This sequence was found in a man in his 70s with acute or convalescent COVID-19. The chain uses TRBV11-3 and TRBJ2-7, with 10 bases identical to TRBD1. Material for sequencing was peripheral blood. For the CDR3, the DNA is TGTGCCAGCACCCTTTATCGGACAGGGGGAGAGCAGTACTTC. Translated: CASTLYRTGGEQYF. Supplemented by reference TRBV11-3 and TRBJ2-7, the full variable domain reads EAGVVQSPRYKIIEKKQPVAFWCNPISGHNTLYWYLQNLGQGPELLIRYENEEAVDDSQLPKDRFSAERLKGVDSTLKIQPAELGDSAVYLCASTLYRTGGEQYFGPGTRLTVT.